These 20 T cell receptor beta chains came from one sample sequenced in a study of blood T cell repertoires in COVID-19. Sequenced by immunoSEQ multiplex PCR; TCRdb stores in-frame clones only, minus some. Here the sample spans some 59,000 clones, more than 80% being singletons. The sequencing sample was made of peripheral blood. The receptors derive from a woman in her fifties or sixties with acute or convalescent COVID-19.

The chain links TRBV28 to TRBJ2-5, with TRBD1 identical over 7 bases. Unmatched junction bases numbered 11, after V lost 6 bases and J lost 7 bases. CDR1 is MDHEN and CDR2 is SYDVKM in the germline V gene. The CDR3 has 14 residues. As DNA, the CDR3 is TGTGCCAGCAGCCCCCTTAGGACAGGCAGGACCCAGTACTTC. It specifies CASSPLRTGRTQYF.

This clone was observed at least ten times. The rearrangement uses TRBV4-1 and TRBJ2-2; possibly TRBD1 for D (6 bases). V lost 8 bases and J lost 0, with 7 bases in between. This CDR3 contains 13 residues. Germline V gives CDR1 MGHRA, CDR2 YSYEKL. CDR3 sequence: CASGQSNTGELFF. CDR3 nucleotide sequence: TGCGCCAGCGGACAGTCGAACACCGGGGAGCTGTTTTTT.

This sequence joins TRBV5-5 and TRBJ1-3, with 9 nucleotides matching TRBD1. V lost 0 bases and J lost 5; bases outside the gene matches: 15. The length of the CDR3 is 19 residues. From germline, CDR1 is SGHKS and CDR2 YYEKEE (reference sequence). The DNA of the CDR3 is TGTGCCAGCAGCTTGGGATCCGGGACAGGGACCCTGCTACGAAACACCATATATTTT. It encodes CASSLGSGTGTLLRNTIYF.

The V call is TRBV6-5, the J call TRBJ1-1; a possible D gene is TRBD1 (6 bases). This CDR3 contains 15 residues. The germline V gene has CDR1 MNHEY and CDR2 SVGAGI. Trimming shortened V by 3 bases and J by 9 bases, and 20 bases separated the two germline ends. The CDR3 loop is CASSYRAQGFGQAFF. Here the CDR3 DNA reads TGTGCCAGCAGTTATAGGGCACAGGGCTTTGGACAAGCTTTCTTT.

The CDR3 sequence is CASSDPGRYEQYF. CDR3 nucleotide sequence: TGTGCCAGCAGTGATCCAGGGCGCTACGAGCAGTACTTC. The chain joins TRBV6-1 to TRBJ2-7, with D maybe TRBD1 (5 bases). The CDR3 spans 13 residues. The ends were cut back, 3 bases at V and 3 bases at J, with 9 bases in the middle. Germline V gene sequence: CDR1 MNHNS, CDR2 SASEGT.

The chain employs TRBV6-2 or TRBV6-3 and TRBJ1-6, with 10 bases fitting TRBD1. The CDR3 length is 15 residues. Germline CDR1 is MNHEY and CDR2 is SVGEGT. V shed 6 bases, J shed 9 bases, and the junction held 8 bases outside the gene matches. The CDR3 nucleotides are TGTGCCAGCAGCACCGACAGGGGGCCTTCTTCACCCCTCCACTTT. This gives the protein CASSTDRGPSSPLHF.

CDR3 protein: CASSQGTASSNQPQHF. CDR3 DNA sequence: TGTGCCAGCAGCCAAGGGACAGCCTCTAGCAATCAGCCCCAGCATTTT. The gene calls are TRBV3-1 (or the pseudogene TRBV3-2) and TRBJ1-5; D may be TRBD1 (6 bases). Germline lookup yields CDR1 LGHDT and CDR2 YNNKEL (reference sequence). V lost 1 base and J 0 bases, leaving 10 bases between the germline ends. This CDR3 is 16 amino acids long.

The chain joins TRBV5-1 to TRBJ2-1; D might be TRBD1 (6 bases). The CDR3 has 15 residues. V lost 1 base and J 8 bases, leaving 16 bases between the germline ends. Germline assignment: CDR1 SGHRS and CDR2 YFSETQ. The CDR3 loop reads CASSLPGAGGDEQFF. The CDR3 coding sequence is TGCGCCAGCAGCTTGCCAGGGGCTGGTGGGGATGAGCAGTTCTTC.

The CDR3 protein is CASSQEISNQPQHF. DNA of the CDR3: TGTGCCAGCAGTCAGGAAATTAGCAATCAGCCCCAGCATTTT. The chain has TRBV2 and TRBJ1-5; D gene uncertain. The CDR3 spans 14 residues. Trimming shortened V by 5 bases and J by 0 bases, and 8 bases separated the two germline ends. Germline CDR1 SNHLY, CDR2 FYNNEI.

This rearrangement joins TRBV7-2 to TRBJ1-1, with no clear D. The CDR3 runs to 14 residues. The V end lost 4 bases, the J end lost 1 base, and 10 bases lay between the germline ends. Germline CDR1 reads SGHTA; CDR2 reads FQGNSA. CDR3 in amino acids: CASSSREGNTEAFF. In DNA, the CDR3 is TGTGCCAGCAGCTCCCGGGAGGGGAACACTGAAGCTTTCTTT.

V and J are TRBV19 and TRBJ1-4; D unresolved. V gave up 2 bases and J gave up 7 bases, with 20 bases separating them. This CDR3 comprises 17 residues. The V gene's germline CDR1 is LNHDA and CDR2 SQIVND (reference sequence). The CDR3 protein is CASSIKGRGGLGEKLFF. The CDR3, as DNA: TGTGCCAGTAGTATAAAGGGTCGCGGAGGGCTGGGTGAAAAACTGTTTTTT.

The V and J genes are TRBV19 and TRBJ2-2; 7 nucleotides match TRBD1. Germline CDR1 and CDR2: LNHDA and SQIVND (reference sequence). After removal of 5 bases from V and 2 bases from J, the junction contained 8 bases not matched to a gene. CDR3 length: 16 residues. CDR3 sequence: CASSHSRQGNTGELFF. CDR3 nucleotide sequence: TGTGCCAGTAGTCATTCCAGACAGGGCAACACCGGGGAGCTGTTTTTT.

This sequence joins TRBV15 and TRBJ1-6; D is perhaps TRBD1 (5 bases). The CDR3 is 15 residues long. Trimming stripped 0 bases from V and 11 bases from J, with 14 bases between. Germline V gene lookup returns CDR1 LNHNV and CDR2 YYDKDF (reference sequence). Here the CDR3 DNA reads TGTGCCACCAGCAGAGATACGGGGGGTTTGGCACCCCTCCACTTT. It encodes CATSRDTGGLAPLHF.

The CDR3 sequence: CAWRKDRNEKLFF. The CDR3 region has the DNA TGTGCCTGGAGAAAAGACAGGAATGAAAAACTGTTTTTT. The chain recombines TRBV30 with TRBJ1-4, with a weak D call TRBD1 (6 bases). Germline V gene sequence: CDR1 GTSNPN, CDR2 SVGIG (reference sequence). V lost 3 bases, J lost 5 bases, and 10 bases lay in between. There are 13 residues in the CDR3.

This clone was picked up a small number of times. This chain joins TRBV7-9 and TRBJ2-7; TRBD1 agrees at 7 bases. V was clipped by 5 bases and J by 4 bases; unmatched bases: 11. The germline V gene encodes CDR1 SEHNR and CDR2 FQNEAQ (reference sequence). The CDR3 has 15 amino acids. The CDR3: CASSRDYQGEYEQYF. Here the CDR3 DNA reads TGTGCCAGCAGCCGCGACTACCAGGGGGAGTACGAGCAGTACTTC.

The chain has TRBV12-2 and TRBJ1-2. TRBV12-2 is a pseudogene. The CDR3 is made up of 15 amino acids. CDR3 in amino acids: CASRFIRPHLLGYTF. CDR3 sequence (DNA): TGTGCAAGTCGTTTCATACGCCCCCATTTACTCGGCTACACCTTC.

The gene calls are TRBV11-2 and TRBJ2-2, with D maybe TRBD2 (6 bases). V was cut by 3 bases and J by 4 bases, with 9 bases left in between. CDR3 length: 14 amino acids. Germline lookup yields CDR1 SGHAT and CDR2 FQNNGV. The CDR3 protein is CASSFVGGTGELFF. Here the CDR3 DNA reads TGTGCCAGCAGCTTTGTCGGGGGCACCGGGGAGCTGTTTTTT.

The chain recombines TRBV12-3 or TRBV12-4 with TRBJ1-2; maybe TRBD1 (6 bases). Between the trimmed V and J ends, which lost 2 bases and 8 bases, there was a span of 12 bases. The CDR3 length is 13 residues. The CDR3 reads CASSLPGVPGYTF. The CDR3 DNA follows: TGTGCCAGCAGTTTACCAGGGGTGCCGGGCTACACCTTC.

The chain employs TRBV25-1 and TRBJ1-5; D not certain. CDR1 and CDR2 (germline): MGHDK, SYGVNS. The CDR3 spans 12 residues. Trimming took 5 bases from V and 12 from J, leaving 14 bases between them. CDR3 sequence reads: CASSSDTSLQHF. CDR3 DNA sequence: TGTGCCAGCAGTTCTGACACCTCTCTCCAGCATTTT.

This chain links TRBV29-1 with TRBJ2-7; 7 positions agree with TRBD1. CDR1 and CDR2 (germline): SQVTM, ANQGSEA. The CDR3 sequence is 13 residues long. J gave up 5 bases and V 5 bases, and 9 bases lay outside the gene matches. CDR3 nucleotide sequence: TGCAGCGTTCGGCCAGGGGGTGGGAACGAGCAGTACTTC. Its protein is CSVRPGGGNEQYF.